These T cell receptor beta chains were read from a single sample in a study of Graves' ophthalmopathy and Graves' hyperthyroidism. TCRdb ran MiXCR on the multiplex PCR reads and lists one entry per CDR3 protein. The sample lists about 1.2 million distinct CDR3 sequences, about 38% occurring once. Sample: peripheral blood or thyroid tissue (not recorded which). The receptors originated from an adult man with Graves' hyperthyroidism. Each CDR3 is given with its conserved first and last residue. The D gene is left open where the match is weak. Only part of the rows carry a size: once, few, many, or a class if the clone is expanded.

J gene: TRBJ1-2
V gene: TRBV18
D gene: NA
clone size: once
CDR3 protein: CASSPQGDDYGYTF
CDR3 DNA: TGTGCCAGCTCACCACAAGGGGACGACTATGGCTACACCTTC

J gene: TRBJ2-5
V gene: TRBV7-8
D gene: NA
clone size: many
CDR3 protein: CASSLEGGRPETQYF
CDR3 DNA: TGTGCCAGCAGCTTAGAGGGGGGGCGCCCAGAGACCCAGTACTTC

J gene: TRBJ1-5
V gene: TRBV2
D gene: NA
clone size: many
CDR3 protein: CASSEGGRHQPQHF
CDR3 DNA: TGTGCCAGCAGTGAAGGAGGGCGCCATCAGCCCCAGCATTTT

J gene: TRBJ2-5
V gene: TRBV18
D gene: NA
clone size: NA
CDR3 protein: CASSPKYTLQETQYF
CDR3 DNA: TGTGCCAGCTCACCAAAGTACACCCTCCAAGAGACCCAGTACTTC

J gene: TRBJ2-7
V gene: TRBV5-1
D gene: NA
clone size: few
CDR3 protein: CASSQDRYFEQYF
CDR3 DNA: TGCGCCAGCAGCCAAGATCGGTATTTCGAGCAGTACTTC

J gene: TRBJ1-1
V gene: TRBV19
D gene: TRBD1
clone size: many
CDR3 protein: CASHTGQVLGNTEAFF
CDR3 DNA: TGTGCCAGCCACACCGGACAGGTTTTAGGGAACACTGAAGCTTTCTTT

J gene: TRBJ1-2
V gene: TRBV29-1
D gene: NA
clone size: NA
CDR3 protein: CSVASYTF
CDR3 DNA: TGCAGCGTTGCGAGCTACACCTTC

J gene: TRBJ2-7
V gene: TRBV15
D gene: NA
clone size: many
CDR3 protein: CATSRAYTPYEQYF
CDR3 DNA: TGTGCCACCAGCAGAGCCTATACCCCCTACGAGCAGTACTTC

J gene: TRBJ1-2
V gene: TRBV19
D gene: NA
clone size: many
CDR3 protein: CASSFNQRRGNYYGYTF
CDR3 DNA: TGTGCCAGTAGTTTCAACCAACGGAGGGGCAACTACTATGGCTACACCTTC

J gene: TRBJ1-1
V gene: TRBV6-2/TRBV6-3
D gene: NA
clone size: NA
CDR3 protein: CASTSWTEATEAFF
CDR3 DNA: TGTGCCAGCACTTCCTGGACAGAAGCCACTGAAGCTTTCTTT

J gene: TRBJ1-4
V gene: TRBV12-3/TRBV12-4
D gene: TRBD1
clone size: few
CDR3 protein: CASSDGQGDEKLFF
CDR3 DNA: TGTGCCAGCAGTGATGGACAGGGAGATGAAAAACTGTTTTTT

J gene: TRBJ1-5
V gene: TRBV9
D gene: NA
clone size: many
CDR3 protein: CASSVSGAHQPQHF
CDR3 DNA: TGTGCCAGCAGCGTCTCAGGGGCGCACCAGCCCCAGCATTTT

J gene: TRBJ2-7
V gene: TRBV10-3
D gene: NA
clone size: many
CDR3 protein: CAIGDPTKTYEQYF
CDR3 DNA: TGTGCCATCGGGGACCCAACAAAGACCTACGAGCAGTACTTC

J gene: TRBJ1-6
V gene: TRBV2
D gene: NA
clone size: many
CDR3 protein: CASSEAGDASPLHF
CDR3 DNA: TGTGCCAGCAGTGAAGCAGGGGATGCTTCACCCCTCCACTTT

J gene: TRBJ2-7
V gene: TRBV6-5
D gene: TRBD1
clone size: NA
CDR3 protein: CASSYFDRVSEQYF
CDR3 DNA: TGTGCCAGCAGTTACTTCGACAGGGTGAGCGAGCAGTACTTC

J gene: TRBJ1-2
V gene: TRBV9
D gene: TRBD1
clone size: many
CDR3 protein: CASTRDSGGYTF
CDR3 DNA: TGTGCCAGCACCAGGGACAGCGGCGGCTACACCTTC

J gene: TRBJ2-7
V gene: TRBV9
D gene: TRBD2
clone size: NA
CDR3 protein: CASSVGGSGRYEQYF
CDR3 DNA: TGTGCCAGCAGCGTAGGTGGTAGCGGGAGGTACGAGCAGTACTTC

J gene: TRBJ2-5
V gene: TRBV12-3/TRBV12-4
D gene: TRBD2
clone size: many
CDR3 protein: CASRFGLAWETQYF
CDR3 DNA: TGTGCCAGCAGGTTCGGACTAGCGTGGGAGACCCAGTACTTC

J gene: TRBJ1-2
V gene: TRBV12-3/TRBV12-4
D gene: TRBD1
clone size: NA
CDR3 protein: CASLRDRTNGYTF
CDR3 DNA: TGTGCCAGCCTCCGGGACAGAACGAATGGCTACACCTTC

J gene: TRBJ2-7
V gene: TRBV25-1
D gene: NA
clone size: NA
CDR3 protein: CASTLQGRSYEQYF
CDR3 DNA: TGTGCCAGCACTCTGCAGGGGAGGTCCTACGAGCAGTACTTC

J gene: TRBJ1-6
V gene: TRBV16
D gene: NA
clone size: many
CDR3 protein: CASSHGTELHF
CDR3 DNA: TGTGCCAGCAGCCATGGGACTGAACTCCACTTT

J gene: TRBJ2-7
V gene: TRBV20-1
D gene: NA
clone size: many
CDR3 protein: CSARSPLGMYEQYF
CDR3 DNA: TGCAGTGCTAGAAGCCCCTTGGGGATGTACGAGCAGTACTTC

J gene: TRBJ1-6
V gene: TRBV25-1
D gene: NA
clone size: many
CDR3 protein: CASSGTAINSPLHF
CDR3 DNA: TGTGCCAGCAGTGGGACAGCTATTAATTCACCCCTCCACTTT

J gene: TRBJ1-1
V gene: TRBV20-1
D gene: NA
clone size: NA
CDR3 protein: CSARPLQF
CDR3 DNA: TGCAGTGCTAGACCGCTCCAATTT

J gene: TRBJ1-1
V gene: TRBV7-9
D gene: NA
clone size: many
CDR3 protein: CASRDSFEAFF
CDR3 DNA: TGTGCCAGCAGGGACAGTTTTGAAGCTTTCTTT

J gene: TRBJ2-7
V gene: TRBV29-1
D gene: TRBD2
clone size: few
CDR3 protein: CSVPLAEGDYEQYF
CDR3 DNA: TGCAGCGTACCTCTAGCGGAGGGCGACTACGAGCAGTACTTC

J gene: TRBJ2-7
V gene: TRBV7-8
D gene: TRBD1
clone size: few
CDR3 protein: CASSSEQGAYYEQYF
CDR3 DNA: TGTGCCAGCAGCTCTGAACAGGGGGCATACTACGAGCAGTACTTC

J gene: TRBJ2-7
V gene: TRBV30
D gene: NA
clone size: NA
CDR3 protein: CAWSVHGTGEQYF
CDR3 DNA: TGTGCCTGGAGTGTACACGGGACGGGCGAGCAGTACTTC

J gene: TRBJ1-5
V gene: TRBV6-1
D gene: NA
clone size: few
CDR3 protein: CASTDGGYNQPQHF
CDR3 DNA: TGTGCCAGTACCGACGGGGGCTACAATCAGCCCCAGCATTTT

J gene: TRBJ2-5
V gene: TRBV6-2/TRBV6-3
D gene: NA
clone size: NA
CDR3 protein: CASSYASFETQYF
CDR3 DNA: TGTGCCAGCAGTTACGCTAGCTTCGAGACCCAGTACTTC

J gene: TRBJ2-3
V gene: TRBV10-3
D gene: NA
clone size: NA
CDR3 protein: CAISGDADTQYF
CDR3 DNA: TGTGCCATCAGTGGGGACGCAGATACGCAGTATTTT

J gene: TRBJ1-2
V gene: TRBV24-1
D gene: NA
clone size: many
CDR3 protein: CATSDPGTSGVYGYTF
CDR3 DNA: TGTGCCACCAGTGATCCGGGGACGAGCGGAGTCTATGGCTACACCTTC

J gene: TRBJ2-5
V gene: TRBV15
D gene: NA
clone size: NA
CDR3 protein: CATSRDMRGTEETQYF
CDR3 DNA: TGCGCCACCAGCAGAGATATGCGGGGAACTGAGGAGACCCAGTACTTC

J gene: TRBJ1-5
V gene: TRBV3-1
D gene: TRBD1
clone size: NA
CDR3 protein: CASSQVDRGLAGNQPQHF
CDR3 DNA: TGTGCCAGCAGCCAAGTTGACAGGGGGCTGGCGGGCAATCAGCCCCAGCATTTT

J gene: TRBJ2-5
V gene: TRBV12-3/TRBV12-4
D gene: NA
clone size: many
CDR3 protein: CASSASGRGETQYF
CDR3 DNA: TGTGCCAGCAGTGCCTCAGGGAGAGGGGAGACCCAGTACTTC

J gene: TRBJ2-3
V gene: TRBV29-1
D gene: TRBD2
clone size: once
CDR3 protein: CSVPKREGADTQYF
CDR3 DNA: TGCAGCGTTCCAAAGCGGGAGGGGGCGGATACGCAGTATTTT

J gene: TRBJ2-7
V gene: TRBV4-1
D gene: NA
clone size: NA
CDR3 protein: CASSQLLPAAYEQYF
CDR3 DNA: TGCGCCAGCAGCCAATTACTTCCGGCGGCCTACGAGCAGTACTTC

J gene: TRBJ1-1
V gene: TRBV30
D gene: NA
clone size: NA
CDR3 protein: CAWDSPTEAFF
CDR3 DNA: TGTGCCTGGGATAGTCCCACTGAAGCTTTCTTT

J gene: TRBJ2-5
V gene: TRBV20-1
D gene: TRBD1
clone size: few
CDR3 protein: CSANRDRGRLTQYF
CDR3 DNA: TGCAGTGCCAACCGGGACAGGGGGCGACTCACCCAGTACTTC

J gene: TRBJ1-1
V gene: TRBV6-2/TRBV6-3
D gene: NA
clone size: NA
CDR3 protein: CASSYSYITSEAFF
CDR3 DNA: TGTGCCAGCAGTTACTCCTACATAACCAGTGAAGCTTTCTTT

J gene: TRBJ1-2
V gene: TRBV20-1
D gene: TRBD1
clone size: many
CDR3 protein: CSARDNTGTGGYGYTF
CDR3 DNA: TGCAGTGCTAGAGATAACACTGGGACAGGGGGCTATGGCTACACCTTC

J gene: TRBJ2-7
V gene: TRBV27
D gene: TRBD1
clone size: NA
CDR3 protein: CASRRQGARDQYF
CDR3 DNA: TGTGCCAGCAGGCGACAGGGGGCGCGGGATCAGTACTTC

J gene: TRBJ2-7
V gene: TRBV6-1
D gene: TRBD1
clone size: NA
CDR3 protein: CASSKTGGVFEQYF
CDR3 DNA: TGTGCCAGCAGCAAAACAGGGGGCGTATTCGAGCAGTACTTC

J gene: TRBJ1-5
V gene: TRBV7-8
D gene: NA
clone size: many
CDR3 protein: CASSLYRGTVNQPQHF
CDR3 DNA: TGTGCCAGCAGCTTATATCGGGGTACGGTAAATCAGCCCCAGCATTTT

J gene: TRBJ2-7
V gene: TRBV29-1
D gene: NA
clone size: many
CDR3 protein: CSVESGSEQYF
CDR3 DNA: TGCAGCGTTGAGTCAGGGTCCGAGCAGTACTTC

J gene: TRBJ1-1
V gene: TRBV6-5
D gene: NA
clone size: NA
CDR3 protein: CASSYLTITKFNTEAFF
CDR3 DNA: TGTGCCAGCAGTTACCTAACCATAACAAAGTTCAACACTGAAGCTTTCTTT

J gene: TRBJ2-5
V gene: TRBV24-1
D gene: TRBD2
clone size: NA
CDR3 protein: CATSDPGTSEEGTQYF
CDR3 DNA: TGTGCCACCAGTGACCCCGGGACTAGCGAGGAAGGGACCCAGTACTTC

J gene: TRBJ1-1
V gene: TRBV9
D gene: NA
clone size: many
CDR3 protein: CASSVEPADTEAFF
CDR3 DNA: TGTGCCAGCAGCGTAGAACCGGCGGACACTGAAGCTTTCTTT

J gene: TRBJ1-1
V gene: TRBV2
D gene: NA
clone size: NA
CDR3 protein: CASTRQAEFDEAFF
CDR3 DNA: TGTGCCAGCACCAGACAGGCAGAGTTCGATGAAGCTTTCTTT

J gene: TRBJ2-5
V gene: TRBV11-2
D gene: NA
clone size: NA
CDR3 protein: CASSFTRGETQYF
CDR3 DNA: TGTGCCAGCAGCTTTACAAGAGGGGAGACCCAGTACTTC

J gene: TRBJ1-1
V gene: TRBV12-3/TRBV12-4
D gene: NA
clone size: NA
CDR3 protein: CASTVGGSNTEAFF
CDR3 DNA: TGTGCCAGCACGGTGGGGGGCTCTAACACTGAAGCTTTCTTT

J gene: TRBJ1-4
V gene: TRBV29-1
D gene: NA
clone size: many
CDR3 protein: CSVGSGHRNEKLFF
CDR3 DNA: TGCAGCGTTGGGTCGGGACACCGGAATGAAAAACTGTTTTTT

J gene: TRBJ1-4
V gene: TRBV10-1
D gene: NA
clone size: many
CDR3 protein: CASSDWGGALLALFF
CDR3 DNA: TGCGCCAGCAGTGATTGGGGGGGGGCGCTTCTTGCCCTGTTTTTT

J gene: TRBJ1-1
V gene: TRBV29-1
D gene: NA
clone size: NA
CDR3 protein: CSVESQGRSGNTEAFF
CDR3 DNA: TGCAGCGTTGAAAGCCAGGGCCGCTCTGGAAACACTGAAGCTTTCTTT

J gene: TRBJ1-4
V gene: TRBV15
D gene: NA
clone size: few
CDR3 protein: CATQPSGRGWSEKLFF
CDR3 DNA: TGTGCCACCCAACCCTCAGGGAGGGGATGGAGTGAAAAACTGTTTTTT

J gene: TRBJ1-5
V gene: TRBV7-9
D gene: NA
clone size: NA
CDR3 protein: CASSSIGGGNNQPQHF
CDR3 DNA: TGTGCCAGCAGCTCAATAGGAGGTGGCAATAATCAGCCCCAGCATTTT

J gene: TRBJ2-2
V gene: TRBV12-3/TRBV12-4
D gene: TRBD2
clone size: NA
CDR3 protein: CASSPRSGLADFTGELFF
CDR3 DNA: TGTGCCAGCAGTCCCCGTTCGGGACTAGCGGACTTCACCGGGGAGCTGTTTTTT

J gene: TRBJ1-6
V gene: TRBV5-1
D gene: NA
clone size: many
CDR3 protein: CASSETDRGSPLHF
CDR3 DNA: TGCGCCAGCAGCGAGACAGACAGAGGCTCACCCCTCCACTTT

J gene: TRBJ2-3
V gene: TRBV5-1
D gene: TRBD2
clone size: NA
CDR3 protein: CASSLELAGGTDTQYF
CDR3 DNA: TGCGCCAGCAGCTTGGAGCTAGCGGGAGGCACAGATACGCAGTATTTT

J gene: TRBJ2-7
V gene: TRBV29-1
D gene: NA
clone size: many
CDR3 protein: CSVEDRRITGQEQYF
CDR3 DNA: TGCAGCGTTGAAGATAGGCGGATAACAGGGCAAGAGCAGTACTTC